What follows are 32 T cell receptor beta chains derived from one specimen sequenced in a study of blood T cell repertoires in COVID-19. Sequenced by immunoSEQ multiplex PCR; TCRdb stores in-frame clones only, minus some. The sample consists of about 380,000 clones, 80% to 90% of them appearing once. Sequenced sample: PBMCs or T cells enriched from blood (not recorded which). Receptor source: a man aged 25 to 40 who had recovered from COVID-19.

The genes are TRBV10-3 and TRBJ2-3; D is possibly TRBD1 (7 bases). Germline CDR1 ENHRY, CDR2 SYGVKD. The CDR3 is made up of 15 amino acids. Deletions cut 6 bases from V and 0 bases from J, with 13 bases between. CDR3 sequence reads: CAISGGQRSTDTQYF. CDR3 DNA sequence: TGTGCCATCAGCGGGGGACAGCGGAGCACAGATACGCAGTATTTT.

The chain uses TRBV6-1 and TRBJ1-1, with D maybe TRBD1 (5 bases). Germline V gene lookup returns CDR1 MNHNS and CDR2 SASEGT. With 3 bases removed from V and 5 bases from J, the gap between germline ends came to 19 bases. The CDR3 is made up of 16 amino acids. CDR3 protein: CASSDLDLGGGTEAFF. The CDR3 DNA follows: TGTGCCAGCAGTGACCTCGACCTGGGGGGGGGTACTGAAGCTTTCTTT.

V is TRBV29-1 and J is TRBJ1-1, with D uncertain. Germline-derived CDR1 and CDR2 are SQVTM and ANQGSEA. This CDR3 region has 12 residues. V lost 7 bases to trimming and J lost 0 bases, with 9 bases between them. In nucleotides, the CDR3 is TGCAGCGGAAAACAGCTGAACACTGAAGCTTTCTTT. The encoded protein is CSGKQLNTEAFF. Full variable domain (missing parts from reference TRBV29-1 and TRBJ1-1): SAVISQKPSRDICQRGTSLTIQCQVDSQVTMMFWYRQQPGQSLTLIATANQGSEATYESGFVIDKFPISRPNLTFSTLTVSNMSPEDSSIYLCSGKQLNTEAFFGQGTRLTVV.

The rearrangement uses TRBV29-1 and TRBJ1-2; D might be TRBD1 (5 bases). The CDR3 is 11 amino acids. Germline CDR1 reads SQVTM; CDR2 reads ANQGSEA. V gave up 7 bases and J gave up 12 bases, with 18 bases separating them. This CDR3 reads CSAQLGPVDTF. The DNA for the CDR3 is TGCAGCGCCCAGCTGGGGCCCGTCGACACCTTC.

V and J are TRBV30 and TRBJ2-7; the D gene is possibly TRBD1 (5 bases). The CDR3 sequence is 12 residues long. The V gene's germline CDR1 is GTSNPN and CDR2 SVGIG (reference sequence). The germline V and J ends were trimmed by 3 bases and 6 bases, with 12 bases remaining between them. The CDR3 nucleotides read TGTGCCTGGAGAGGCTCAGGGCCCGAGCAGTACTTC. Amino acids: CAWRGSGPEQYF.

The V gene is TRBV15, the J gene TRBJ2-3; the match to TRBD2 covers 7 bases. The germline gives CDR1 LNHNV, CDR2 YYDKDF (reference sequence). The CDR3 loop spans 15 amino acids. V shed 3 bases and J 1 base; nucleotides not matched to a gene: 4. CDR3: CATSRRGSGTDTQYF. The CDR3 nucleotides read TGTGCCACCAGCAGGCGGGGGTCGGGCACAGATACGCAGTATTTT. Full variable domain (rest looked up from reference TRBV15 and TRBJ2-3): DAMVIQNPRYQVTQFGKPVTLSCSQTLNHNVMYWYQQKSSQAPKLLFHYYDKDFNNEADTPDNFQSRRPNTSFCFLDIRSPGLGDTAMYLCATSRRGSGTDTQYFGPGTRLTVL.

The chain couples TRBV5-1 to TRBJ2-1; 7 nucleotides align to TRBD1. Trimming took 0 bases from V and 2 from J; bases not matched to a gene: 2. The CDR3 contains 15 residues. Per the germline V gene, CDR1 is SGHRS and CDR2 is YFSETQ. The CDR3 DNA is TGCGCCAGCAGCTTGGGACAGGGAGCCTACAATGAGCAGTTCTTC. It specifies CASSLGQGAYNEQFF.

A few counts support this clone. The chain links TRBV6-1 to TRBJ1-2, with D possibly being TRBD1 (6 bases). CDR3 length: 16 residues. The ends were cut back, 2 bases at V and 4 bases at J, with 17 bases in the middle. Germline CDR1 and CDR2: MNHNS and SASEGT. CDR3 nucleotides: TGTGCCAGCAGTGAATTTAGGGAGGGGGGCCCCTATGGCTACACCTTC. Protein product: CASSEFREGGPYGYTF.

This sequence joins TRBV24-1 and TRBJ2-3; D unresolved. Trimming cost V 0 bases and J 6 bases, with 12 bases left between them. CDR1 is KGHDR, CDR2 SFDVKD, per germline. The CDR3 runs to 15 residues. In DNA, the CDR3 is TGTGCCACCAGTGATTTGCCGCCGAAAGAGGATACGCAGTATTTT. Its translation: CATSDLPPKEDTQYF.

The chain recombines TRBV7-2 with TRBJ1-2; 8 bases match TRBD1. From germline, CDR1 is SGHTA and CDR2 FQGNSA. V lost 7 bases to trimming and J lost 2 bases; unmatched junction nucleotides: 6. CDR3 size: 14 residues. CDR3 protein: CASKVTGVNYGYTF. CDR3 bases: TGTGCCAGCAAAGTGACAGGGGTAAACTATGGCTACACCTTC.

V and J are TRBV7-2 and TRBJ1-2; the D gene is possibly TRBD1 (6 bases). V lost 1 base and J lost 6, with 12 bases in between. The CDR3 extends over 14 amino acids. From germline, CDR1 is SGHTA and CDR2 FQGNSA. CDR3 in amino acids: CASSLVGTKNGYTF. DNA for the CDR3: TGTGCCAGCAGCTTAGTAGGGACAAAGAATGGCTACACCTTC.

The chain couples TRBV12-3 or TRBV12-4 to TRBJ2-7; 7 positions match TRBD1. J was trimmed by 5 bases and V by 6 bases; bases with no gene match: 7. The CDR3 runs 13 residues. CDR3 nucleotides: TGTGCCAGCAGGATACCAGGGGGAAACGAGCAGTACTTC. Translated: CASRIPGGNEQYF.

The genes are TRBV20-1 and TRBJ2-1; D gene unclear. V lost 6 bases and J lost 7, with 7 bases in between. The germline CDR1 and CDR2 sequences are DFQATT and SNEGSKA (reference sequence). This CDR3 has 10 residues. As DNA, the CDR3 is TGCAGTGCCTGGCAAAATGAGCAGTTCTTC. Translating gives CSAWQNEQFF.

The chain employs TRBV7-8 and TRBJ1-4; D is undetermined. Germline-derived CDR1 and CDR2 are SGHVS and FQNEAQ. V lost 3 bases, J lost 5 bases, and 13 bases lay in between. This CDR3 is built from 15 residues. The CDR3 loop is CASSFRREPNEKLFF. The CDR3 DNA is TGTGCCAGCAGCTTCCGGCGGGAACCGAATGAAAAACTGTTTTTT.

CDR3 sequence (DNA): TGTGCCAGCAGTTACCTCACGGACAGGGGGTCCTACGAGCAGTACTTC. It translates to CASSYLTDRGSYEQYF. The J gene is TRBJ2-7, the V gene TRBV6-5; 10 bases line up with TRBD1. Trimming cost V 2 bases and J 1 base; bases outside gene matches: 5. CDR3 length: 16 residues. Germline loops: CDR1 MNHEY, CDR2 SVGAGI.

There are a few counts of this clone. The chain uses TRBV5-4 and TRBJ1-2; 7 bases align to TRBD1. Losses at the gene ends were 3 bases for V and 4 bases for J; bases not matched to a gene: 6. Germline V gene sequence: CDR1 SGHNT, CDR2 YYREEE (reference sequence). The CDR3 has 14 residues. The CDR3, as DNA: TGTGCCAGCAGCTCCGGGACAGCGATCTATGGCTACACCTTC. Residues: CASSSGTAIYGYTF.

This clone was recorded only once. The V gene is TRBV12-3 or TRBV12-4, the J gene TRBJ1-1, with D perhaps TRBD1 (5 bases). The CDR3 is 11 residues long. Trimming removed 3 bases at V and 10 bases at J, with 9 bases between. CDR3 amino acids: CASSLGHGAFF. Here the CDR3 DNA reads TGTGCCAGCAGTTTGGGGCACGGAGCTTTCTTT.

The chain combines TRBV5-1 with TRBJ1-4, with D unclear. Trimming shortened V by 1 base and J by 8 bases, and 15 bases separated the two germline ends. Germline lookup yields CDR1 SGHRS and CDR2 YFSETQ. This CDR3 is 15 amino acids long. CDR3 sequence: CASSLIPGGLEKLFF. As DNA, the CDR3 is TGCGCCAGCAGCTTGATCCCGGGTGGGTTAGAAAAACTGTTTTTT.

The chain couples TRBV7-9 to TRBJ1-3; D is ambiguous. Per germline, CDR1 SEHNR and CDR2 FQNEAQ (reference sequence). The CDR3 totals 16 residues. Trimming pared 2 bases from V and 0 bases from J, leaving 11 bases between. The CDR3 nucleotides are TGTGCCAGCAGCTTACTCGGACGGGGCTCTGGAAACACCATATATTTT. Translating it yields CASSLLGRGSGNTIYF. Using reference TRBV7-9 and TRBJ1-3 for the parts outside the CDR3, the full variable domain is DTGVSQNPRHKITKRGQNVTFRCDPISEHNRLYWYRQTLGQGPEFLTYFQNEAQLEKSRLLSDRFSAERPKGSFSTLEIQRTEQGDSAMYLCASSLLGRGSGNTIYFGEGSWLTVV.

This clone was counted a single time. The rearrangement uses TRBV28 and TRBJ1-5; TRBD1 matches 10 bases. The J segment lost 1 base and the V segment lost 6 bases, leaving 3 bases of the junction unmatched. The CDR3 contains 15 residues. Germline V gene sequence: CDR1 MDHEN, CDR2 SYDVKM. CDR3 amino acids: CASSSGQGSNQPQHF. The CDR3 coding sequence is TGTGCCAGCAGCTCGGGACAGGGGAGCAATCAGCCCCAGCATTTT.

The CDR3 DNA follows: TGTGCCAGCAGCCTAGAAGGCGACAGGTACAATGAGCAGTTCTTC. Encoded protein: CASSLEGDRYNEQFF. The chain combines TRBV7-6 with TRBJ2-1; a possible D gene is TRBD1 (6 bases). Germline values: CDR1 SGHVS, CDR2 FNYEAQ. The CDR3 totals 15 residues. V dropped 5 bases and J dropped 4 bases, with 15 bases sitting between them.

The CDR3 loop reads CASSYPTELYGYTF. In DNA, the CDR3 is TGTGCCAGCAGCTACCCTACAGAGCTCTATGGCTACACCTTC. The chain joins TRBV13 to TRBJ1-2; D not certain. The CDR3 has 14 residues. V shed 4 bases and J shed 4 bases, with 13 bases lying between them. Per the germline V gene, CDR1 is PRHDT and CDR2 is FYEKMQ (reference sequence).

The chain employs TRBV6-5 and TRBJ1-5; perhaps TRBD1 as D (6 bases). Germline CDR1 is MNHEY and CDR2 is SVGAGI. CDR3 length: 15 amino acids. V was trimmed by 6 bases and J by 4 bases, leaving 16 bases between them. The CDR3 is CASSPYRATNQPQHF. The CDR3 DNA is TGTGCCAGCAGCCCATACAGGGCAACTAATCAGCCCCAGCATTTT.

This chain connects TRBV11-2 to TRBJ2-1; 10 nucleotides align to TRBD1. Germline V gives CDR1 SGHAT, CDR2 FQNNGV. The CDR3 is 15 amino acids. Unmatched junction bases numbered 6, after V lost 6 bases and J lost 4 bases. The CDR3 here is CASSKDRGSYNEQFF. In DNA, the CDR3 is TGTGCCAGCAGTAAGGACAGGGGGTCATACAATGAGCAGTTCTTC.

The V call is TRBV27, the J call TRBJ1-1; D is uncertain. CDR1 is MNHEY and CDR2 is SMNVEV in the germline V gene (reference sequence). V was pared by 6 bases and J by 0 bases, with 11 bases between. This CDR3 comprises 14 residues. CDR3 DNA sequence: TGTGCCAGCAGCCGTAGCTGGATGAACACTGAAGCTTTCTTT. Protein sequence: CASSRSWMNTEAFF.

CDR3 sequence reads: CASSVSGRSYEQYF. CDR3 sequence (DNA): TGTGCCAGCAGCGTATCAGGTCGGTCCTACGAGCAGTACTTC. The chain recombines TRBV9 with TRBJ2-7; D unresolved. Deletions cut 1 base from V and 1 base from J, with 9 bases between. CDR1 and CDR2 from the germline V gene are SGDLS and YYNGEE. The length of the CDR3 is 14 residues.

The rearrangement links TRBV7-2 to TRBJ2-7, with TRBD1 matching over 7 bases. With V trimmed by 1 base and J by 0 bases, 3 bases remained unmatched. The CDR3 is 15 residues long. CDR1 SGHTA and CDR2 FQGNSA come from the germline V gene. CDR3 sequence (DNA): TGTGCCAGCAGCTTAGGTGGGACAGCCTCCTACGAGCAGTACTTC. This sequence encodes CASSLGGTASYEQYF.

The J gene is TRBJ2-2, the V gene TRBV5-1; TRBD1 matches 8 bases. V lost 6 bases, J lost 2 bases, and 18 bases stayed unmatched. CDR1 is SGHRS, CDR2 YFSETQ, per germline. This CDR3 contains 19 residues. The CDR3 DNA reads TGCGCCAGCATCTTAAGAATGACCGGGACAGGCGACAACACCGGGGAGCTGTTTTTT. Translating it yields CASILRMTGTGDNTGELFF.

The J gene is TRBJ2-7, the V gene TRBV3-1 (or the pseudogene TRBV3-2); a weak D match, TRBD1 (6 bases). The CDR3 spans 15 residues. V was cut by 3 bases and J by 5 bases, with 17 bases left in between. Germline-derived CDR1 and CDR2 are LGHDT and YNNKEL (reference sequence). This chain's CDR3 is CASSHPGTGIDEQYF. In DNA form, the CDR3 reads TGTGCCAGCAGCCACCCCGGTACAGGGATCGACGAGCAGTACTTC.

The chain employs TRBV7-9 and TRBJ1-1; D is ambiguous. CDR3 length equals 16 residues. Per germline, CDR1 SEHNR and CDR2 FQNEAQ (reference sequence). Trimming stripped 5 bases from V and 0 bases from J, with 16 bases between. The CDR3 region is CASSPQELRMNTEAFF. The DNA for the CDR3 is TGTGCCAGCAGCCCCCAAGAATTGCGGATGAACACTGAAGCTTTCTTT.

This clone was counted a few times. The chain carries TRBV30 and TRBJ1-4; D is undetermined. V was clipped by 0 bases and J by 8 bases, with 10 bases between them. CDR3 length: 13 residues. Per the germline V gene, CDR1 is GTSNPN and CDR2 is SVGIG (reference sequence). This CDR3 is CAWSVMGNEKLFF. CDR3 DNA: TGTGCCTGGAGTGTGATGGGCAACGAAAAACTGTTTTTT.

This chain links TRBV6-5 with TRBJ1-2; no clear D. Per germline, CDR1 MNHEY and CDR2 SVGAGI. The CDR3 loop spans 13 amino acids. V was pared by 7 bases and J by 7 bases, with 16 bases between. CDR3 DNA: TGTGCCAGCACCCAGTATCACCAGCGTGGCTACACCTTC. As protein: CASTQYHQRGYTF.